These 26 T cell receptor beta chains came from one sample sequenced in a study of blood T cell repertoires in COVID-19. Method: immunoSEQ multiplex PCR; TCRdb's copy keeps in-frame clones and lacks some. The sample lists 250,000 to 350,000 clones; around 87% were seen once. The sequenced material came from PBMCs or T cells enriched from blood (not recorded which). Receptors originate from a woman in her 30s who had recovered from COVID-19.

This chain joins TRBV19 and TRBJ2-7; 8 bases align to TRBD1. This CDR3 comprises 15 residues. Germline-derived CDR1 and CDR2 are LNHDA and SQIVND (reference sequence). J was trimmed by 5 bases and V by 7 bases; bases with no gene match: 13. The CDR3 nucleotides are TGTGCCAGTACCGAAAGGTCAGGGGGCCCCGACGAGCAGTACTTC. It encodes CASTERSGGPDEQYF.

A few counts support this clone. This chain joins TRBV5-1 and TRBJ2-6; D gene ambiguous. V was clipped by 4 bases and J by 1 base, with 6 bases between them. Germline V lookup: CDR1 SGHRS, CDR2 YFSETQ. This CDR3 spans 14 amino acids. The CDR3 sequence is CASSPQSGANVLTF. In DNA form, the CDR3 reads TGCGCCAGCAGCCCCCAGTCTGGGGCCAACGTCCTGACTTTC.

CDR3 residues: CASSPTGGTDTQYF. CDR3 coding DNA: TGTGCCAGCAGCCCGACAGGGGGAACAGATACGCAGTATTTT. V is TRBV5-6 and J is TRBJ2-3, with TRBD1 identical over 9 bases. The CDR3 totals 14 residues. Unmatched junction bases numbered 3, after V lost 4 bases and J lost 3 bases. CDR1 is SGHDT and CDR2 is YYEEEE in the germline V gene.

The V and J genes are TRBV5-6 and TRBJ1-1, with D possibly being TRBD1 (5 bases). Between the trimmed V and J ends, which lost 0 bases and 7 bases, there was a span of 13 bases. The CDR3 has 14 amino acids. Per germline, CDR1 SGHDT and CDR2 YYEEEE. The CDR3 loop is CASSLVRGRGEAFF. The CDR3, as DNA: TGTGCCAGCAGCTTGGTTAGGGGAAGGGGTGAAGCTTTCTTT.

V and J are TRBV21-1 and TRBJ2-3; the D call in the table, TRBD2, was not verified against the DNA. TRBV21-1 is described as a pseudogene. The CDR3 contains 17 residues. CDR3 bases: TGTGCCAGCAGCCAGTCGGGAACGGGAGCTGACACAGATACGCAGTATTTT. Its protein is CASSQSGTGADTDTQYF.

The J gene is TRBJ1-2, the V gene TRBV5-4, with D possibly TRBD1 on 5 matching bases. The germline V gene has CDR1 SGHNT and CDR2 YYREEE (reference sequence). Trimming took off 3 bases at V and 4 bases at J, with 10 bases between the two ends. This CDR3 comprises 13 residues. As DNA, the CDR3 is TGTGCCAGCAGCTCTGGGGGGGGCTATGGCTACACCTTC. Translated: CASSSGGGYGYTF.

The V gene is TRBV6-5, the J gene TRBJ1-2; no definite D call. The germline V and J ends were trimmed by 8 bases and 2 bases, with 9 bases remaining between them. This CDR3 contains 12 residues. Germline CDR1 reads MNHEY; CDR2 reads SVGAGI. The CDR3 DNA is TGTGCCAGCTCCTTCAGGAACTATGGCTACACCTTC. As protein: CASSFRNYGYTF.

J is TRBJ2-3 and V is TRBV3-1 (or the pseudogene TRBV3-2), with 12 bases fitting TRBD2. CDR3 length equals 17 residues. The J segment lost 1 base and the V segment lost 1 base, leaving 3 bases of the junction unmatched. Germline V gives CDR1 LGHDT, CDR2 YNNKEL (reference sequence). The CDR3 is CASSQGWTSGGTDTQYF. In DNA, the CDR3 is TGTGCCAGCAGCCAAGGATGGACTAGCGGGGGCACAGATACGCAGTATTTT.

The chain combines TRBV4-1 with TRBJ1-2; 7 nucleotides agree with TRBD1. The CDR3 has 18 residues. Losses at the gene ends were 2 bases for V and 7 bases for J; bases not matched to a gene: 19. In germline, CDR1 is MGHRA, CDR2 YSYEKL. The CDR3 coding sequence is TGCGCCAGCAGCCAACTAATACTTAGGGAAGACAGGGAATTTGGCTACACCTTC. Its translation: CASSQLILREDREFGYTF.

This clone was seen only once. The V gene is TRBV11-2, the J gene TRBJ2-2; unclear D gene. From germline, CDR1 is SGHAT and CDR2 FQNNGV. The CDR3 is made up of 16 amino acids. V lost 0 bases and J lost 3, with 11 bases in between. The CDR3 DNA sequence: TGTGCCAGCAGCTTAGATAGAGACATTTACACCGGGGAGCTGTTTTTT. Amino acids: CASSLDRDIYTGELFF.

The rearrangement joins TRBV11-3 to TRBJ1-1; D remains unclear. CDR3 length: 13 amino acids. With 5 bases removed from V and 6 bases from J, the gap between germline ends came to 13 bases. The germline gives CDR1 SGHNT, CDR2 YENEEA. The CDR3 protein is CASSLGGSAEAFF. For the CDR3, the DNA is TGTGCCAGCAGCCTAGGTGGGAGCGCTGAAGCTTTCTTT.

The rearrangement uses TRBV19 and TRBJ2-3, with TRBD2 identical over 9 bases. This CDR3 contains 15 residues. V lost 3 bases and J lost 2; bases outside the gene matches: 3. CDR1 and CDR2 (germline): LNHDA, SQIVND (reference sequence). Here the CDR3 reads CASSMLAGDTDTQYF. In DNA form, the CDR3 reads TGTGCCAGTAGTATGTTAGCGGGGGACACAGATACGCAGTATTTT.

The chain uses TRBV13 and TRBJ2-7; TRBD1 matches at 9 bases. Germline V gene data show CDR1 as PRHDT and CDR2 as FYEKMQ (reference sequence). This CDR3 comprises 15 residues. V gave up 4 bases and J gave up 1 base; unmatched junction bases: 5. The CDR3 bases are TGTGCCAGCAGCTCCCGGGACAGGGCTTCCTACGAGCAGTACTTC. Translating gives CASSSRDRASYEQYF.

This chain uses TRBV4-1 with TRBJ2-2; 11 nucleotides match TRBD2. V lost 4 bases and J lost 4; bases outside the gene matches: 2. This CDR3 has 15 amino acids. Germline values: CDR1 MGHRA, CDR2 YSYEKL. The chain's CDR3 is CASSRLAGSTGELFF. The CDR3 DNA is TGCGCCAGCAGCCGACTAGCGGGGTCCACCGGGGAGCTGTTTTTT.

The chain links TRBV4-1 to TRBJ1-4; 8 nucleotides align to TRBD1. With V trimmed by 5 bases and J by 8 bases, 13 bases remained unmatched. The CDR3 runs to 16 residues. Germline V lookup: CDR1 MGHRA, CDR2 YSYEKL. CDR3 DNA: TGCGCCAGCAGCAGATGGGCACAGGGGGAAGGCGAAAAACTGTTTTTT. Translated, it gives CASSRWAQGEGEKLFF.

The DNA of the CDR3 is TGTGCCAGCAGCTCAACAGGGGTCACCTATAATTCACCCCTCCACTTT. Its translation: CASSSTGVTYNSPLHF. The V and J genes are TRBV27 and TRBJ1-6; 7 bases are a match to TRBD1. Germline CDR1 MNHEY, CDR2 SMNVEV (reference sequence). The V segment lost 6 bases and the J segment 2 bases; nucleotides outside the gene matches: 7. The length of the CDR3 is 16 residues.

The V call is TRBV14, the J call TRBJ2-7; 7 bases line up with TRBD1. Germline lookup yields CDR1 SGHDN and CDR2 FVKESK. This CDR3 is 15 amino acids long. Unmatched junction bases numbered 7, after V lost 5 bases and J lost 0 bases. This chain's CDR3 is CASSMTGQSSYEQYF. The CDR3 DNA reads TGTGCCAGCAGCATGACGGGACAGAGCTCCTACGAGCAGTACTTC.

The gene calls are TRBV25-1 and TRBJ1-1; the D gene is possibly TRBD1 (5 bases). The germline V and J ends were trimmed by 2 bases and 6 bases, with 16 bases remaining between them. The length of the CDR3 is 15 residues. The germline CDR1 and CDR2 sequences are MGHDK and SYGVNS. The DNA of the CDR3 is TGTGCCAGCAGTGAACCGGGGGAATTAAGGGCTGAAGCTTTCTTT. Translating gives CASSEPGELRAEAFF.

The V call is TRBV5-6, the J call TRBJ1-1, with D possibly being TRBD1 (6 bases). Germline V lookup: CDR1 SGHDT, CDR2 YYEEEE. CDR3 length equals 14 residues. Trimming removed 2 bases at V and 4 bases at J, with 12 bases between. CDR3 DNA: TGTGCCAGCAGCTTACAGGGTTGGGGCACTGAAGCTTTCTTT. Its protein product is CASSLQGWGTEAFF. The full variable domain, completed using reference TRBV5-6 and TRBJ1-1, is DAGVTQSPTHLIKTRGQQVTLRCSPKSGHDTVSWYQQALGQGPQFIFQYYEEEERQRGNFPDRFSGHQFPNYSSELNVNALLLGDSALYLCASSLQGWGTEAFFGQGTRLTVV.

The CDR3 loop is CASIKNVGGGRGSSYTF. The CDR3 bases are TGTGCCAGTATTAAAAACGTTGGAGGGGGCAGGGGTAGTAGCTACACCTTC. The genes are TRBV28 and TRBJ1-2, with 7 bases identical to TRBD1. V trimming: 9 bases; J trimming: 9 bases; junction bases outside the gene matches: 25. The CDR3 has 17 amino acids. Germline assignment: CDR1 MDHEN and CDR2 SYDVKM.

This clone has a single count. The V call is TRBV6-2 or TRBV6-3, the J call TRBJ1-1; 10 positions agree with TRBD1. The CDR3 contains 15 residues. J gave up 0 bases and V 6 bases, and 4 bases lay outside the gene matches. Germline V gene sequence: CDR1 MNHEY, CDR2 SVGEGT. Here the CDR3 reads CASSDGTGVNTEAFF. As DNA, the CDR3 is TGTGCCAGCAGCGACGGGACAGGGGTGAACACTGAAGCTTTCTTT.

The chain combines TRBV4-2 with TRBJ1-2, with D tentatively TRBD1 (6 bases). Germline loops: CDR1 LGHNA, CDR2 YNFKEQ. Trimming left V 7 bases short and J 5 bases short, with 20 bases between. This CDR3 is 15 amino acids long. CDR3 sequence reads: CASTGPGEELYGYTF. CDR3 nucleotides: TGTGCCAGCACAGGGCCAGGGGAAGAGTTATATGGCTACACCTTC.

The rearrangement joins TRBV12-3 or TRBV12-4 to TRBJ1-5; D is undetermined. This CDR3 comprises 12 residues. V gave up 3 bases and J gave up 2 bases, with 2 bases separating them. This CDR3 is CASSFGNQPQHF. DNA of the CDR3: TGTGCCAGCAGTTTCGGCAATCAGCCCCAGCATTTT.

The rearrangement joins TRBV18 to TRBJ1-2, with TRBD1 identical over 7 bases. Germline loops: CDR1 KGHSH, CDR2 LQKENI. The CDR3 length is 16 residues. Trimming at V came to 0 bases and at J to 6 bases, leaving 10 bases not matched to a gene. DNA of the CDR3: TGTGCCAGCTCACCACCCGGGCGCCAGGGGGTGGATGGCTACACCTTC. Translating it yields CASSPPGRQGVDGYTF. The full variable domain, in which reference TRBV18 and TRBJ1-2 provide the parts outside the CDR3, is NAGVMQNPRHLVRRRGQEARLRCSPMKGHSHVYWYRQLPEEGLKFMVYLQKENIIDESGMPKERFSAEFPKEGPSILRIQQVVRGDSAAYFCASSPPGRQGVDGYTFGSGTRLTVV.

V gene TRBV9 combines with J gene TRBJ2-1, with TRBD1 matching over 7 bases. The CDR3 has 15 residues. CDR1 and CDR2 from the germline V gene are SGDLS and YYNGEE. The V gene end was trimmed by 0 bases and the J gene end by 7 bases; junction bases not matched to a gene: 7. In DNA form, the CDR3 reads TGTGCCAGCAGCGTAGAGGGACAGAGGGGGAATGAGCAGTTCTTC. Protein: CASSVEGQRGNEQFF.

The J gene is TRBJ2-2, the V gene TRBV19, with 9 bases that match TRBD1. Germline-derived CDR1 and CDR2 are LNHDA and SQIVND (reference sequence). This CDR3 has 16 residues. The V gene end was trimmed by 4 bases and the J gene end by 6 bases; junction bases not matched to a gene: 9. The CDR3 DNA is TGTGCCAGTAGTAGACCGACAGGGGGTCCCCCCGGGGAGCTGTTTTTT. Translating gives CASSRPTGGPPGELFF.